What follows are 17 T cell receptor beta chains derived from one specimen sequenced in a study of identical twins. TCRdb re-called the 5' RACE reads through MiXCR, storing one row per CDR3 protein. The table includes around 500,000 distinct CDR3 sequences, about 14% detected once. These records were also assigned to another study, of yellow fever vaccine responses in identical twins.

What was sequenced was CD4+ T cells sorted from blood. These receptors were obtained from a young woman in good health.

This chain joins TRBV3-1 and TRBJ2-1; 7 bases match TRBD2. Germline values: CDR1 LGHDT, CDR2 YNNKEL (reference sequence). After removal of 4 bases from V and 4 bases from J, the junction contained 7 bases not matched to a gene. This CDR3 is 15 amino acids long. CDR3 loop: CASSRGLGTYNEQFF. CDR3 in DNA: TGTGCCAGCAGCCGCGGACTAGGAACTTACAATGAGCAGTTCTTC.

This sequence joins TRBV20-1 and TRBJ2-7, with TRBD2 identical over 9 bases. CDR3 size: 12 residues. V trimming: 7 bases; J trimming: 3 bases; junction bases outside the gene matches: 4. Germline CDR1 and CDR2: DFQATT and SNEGSKA (reference sequence). The CDR3 nucleotides read TGCAGTGGGAGTAGCGGGAGCTACGAGCAGTACTTC. The encoded protein is CSGSSGSYEQYF.

This sequence joins TRBV6-2 or TRBV6-3 and TRBJ2-7; D is unclear. The V end was cut by 8 bases, the J end by 0 bases, with 5 bases between. The CDR3 runs 11 residues. Germline CDR1 MNHEY, CDR2 SVGEGT. The CDR3 loop reads CASEDSYEQYF. DNA of the CDR3: TGTGCCAGCGAAGACTCCTACGAGCAGTACTTC.

The gene calls are TRBV5-1 and TRBJ2-7, with 8 bases matching TRBD2. Germline loops: CDR1 SGHRS, CDR2 YFSETQ. The CDR3 contains 13 residues. With 3 bases clipped from V and 7 bases from J, the junction kept 6 bases outside the gene matches. The CDR3 DNA reads as TGCGCCAGCAGCTACGGGGGGGAGGGTGAGCAGTACTTC. Residues: CASSYGGEGEQYF.

This clonotype has just a few counts. This chain links TRBV6-6 with TRBJ2-7, with D perhaps TRBD2 (5 bases). CDR1 MNHNY and CDR2 SVGAGI come from the germline V gene (reference sequence). V shed 1 base and J shed 7 bases, with 11 bases lying between them. The CDR3 is 13 amino acids. This chain's CDR3 is CASSYYDGGEQYF. The CDR3 coding sequence is TGTGCCAGCAGTTACTACGATGGAGGTGAGCAGTACTTC.

This clonotype showed up just a few times. The DNA of the CDR3 is TGTGCCAGCGCTACGGGACCCCTAAAATACTTC. Protein product: CASATGPLKYF. The J gene is TRBJ2-5, the V gene TRBV2, with D perhaps assigned TRBD1 or TRBD2 (5 bases each). The length of the CDR3 is 11 residues. In germline, CDR1 is SNHLY, CDR2 FYNNEI. Between the trimmed V and J ends, which lost 8 bases and 14 bases, there was a span of 18 bases.

The chain links TRBV6-2 or TRBV6-3 to TRBJ2-1; 9 bases line up with TRBD1. Per germline, CDR1 MNHEY and CDR2 SVGEGT. Trimming removed 2 bases from V and 5 bases from J; junction bases left unmatched: 4. This CDR3 contains 15 residues. Here the CDR3 reads CASSYRDRAHNEQFF. The CDR3 bases are TGTGCCAGCAGTTACCGGGACAGGGCACACAATGAGCAGTTCTTC.

The chain has TRBV20-1 and TRBJ2-5; D is possibly TRBD1 or TRBD2 (5 bases each). The germline CDR1 and CDR2 sequences are DFQATT and SNEGSKA (reference sequence). The V end was cut by 5 bases, the J end by 4 bases, with 17 bases between. This CDR3 has 14 amino acids. CDR3 amino acids: CSAYPSGPVETQYF. The CDR3 bases are TGCAGTGCTTACCCCTCGGGACCGGTAGAGACCCAGTACTTC.

This clonotype has a handful of counts. The chain joins TRBV27 to TRBJ2-1; 9 bases are a match to TRBD1. J lost 8 bases, V lost 5 bases, and 7 bases had no gene match. Germline V gene sequence: CDR1 MNHEY, CDR2 SMNVEV (reference sequence). This CDR3 region has 14 residues. The CDR3 coding sequence is TGTGCCAGCAGTCTACTGGACAGGGGCCATGAGCAGTTCTTC. Translated: CASSLLDRGHEQFF.

This chain links TRBV20-1 with TRBJ2-7; no clear D. CDR1 and CDR2 (germline): DFQATT, SNEGSKA (reference sequence). CDR3 length equals 15 residues. Trimming stripped 3 bases from V and 2 bases from J, with 17 bases between. Written as DNA, the CDR3 is TGCAGTGCTAGTTACGTATTGGGTCGAACCTACGAGCAGTACTTC. Protein product: CSASYVLGRTYEQYF.

This clonotype was seen a few times. The chain couples TRBV4-3 to TRBJ1-5; D gene uncertain. Germline CDR1 and CDR2: LGHNA and YSLEER. CDR3 size: 13 residues. V was pared by 0 bases and J by 6 bases, with 6 bases between. The CDR3 DNA follows: TGCGCCAGCAGCCAAGATTTCGGTCAGCCCCAGCATTTT. Its translation: CASSQDFGQPQHF.

This clonotype appeared many times. The rearrangement joins TRBV12-3 or TRBV12-4 to TRBJ1-5; D is unclear. CDR3 length: 14 amino acids. Trimming shortened V by 3 bases and J by 4 bases, and 10 bases separated the two germline ends. The CDR3 DNA reads as TGTGCCAGCAGTTTGTTTTTGGGAAATCAGCCCCAGCATTTT. Protein sequence: CASSLFLGNQPQHF.

This clonotype turned up a few times. The junction shows a germline mismatch at one end, possibly a read error. CDR3 residues: CASSPSVDTSGLSF. The CDR3 bases are TGTGCCAGCAGTCCAAGCGTGGACACATCGGGACTATCCTTC. This chain connects TRBV12-3 or TRBV12-4 to TRBJ2-7; 7 bases fit TRBD2. CDR3 length equals 14 residues.

V gene TRBV6-1 combines with J gene TRBJ2-4; tentatively, D is TRBD1 (8 bases). Germline V gives CDR1 MNHNS, CDR2 SASEGT. The length of the CDR3 is 14 residues. V lost 5 bases, J lost 7 bases, and 15 bases lay in between. The DNA for the CDR3 is TGTGCCAGCAGTCAGGGGGCCGGGGGGAACATTCAGTACTTC. It yields the protein CASSQGAGGNIQYF.

V usage is TRBV10-3 and J usage is TRBJ2-7, with 9 bases identical to TRBD1. This CDR3 is built from 15 residues. Trimming took 5 bases from V and 3 from J; bases not matched to a gene: 8. Germline-derived CDR1 and CDR2 are ENHRY and SYGVKD. The CDR3 protein is CAISNSGQGIYEQYF. The DNA for the CDR3 is TGTGCCATCAGTAATTCGGGACAGGGAATCTACGAGCAGTACTTC.

This clonotype appeared a few times. The V and J genes are TRBV21-1 and TRBJ1-5. TRBV21-1 is labeled a pseudogene. CDR3 length: 16 amino acids. CDR3 in DNA: TGTGCCAGCAGACCGGAGAAGGTCCTGACCAATCAGCCCCAGCATTTT. This gives the protein CASRPEKVLTNQPQHF.

The chain has TRBV20-1 and TRBJ2-1; the D is unclear. This CDR3 has 10 residues. Trimming took 1 base from V and 15 from J, leaving 10 bases between them. The germline CDR1 and CDR2 sequences are DFQATT and SNEGSKA (reference sequence). The CDR3 region has the DNA TGCAGTGCTAGAGGTTTTAACCTGTTCTTC. It codes for CSARGFNLFF.